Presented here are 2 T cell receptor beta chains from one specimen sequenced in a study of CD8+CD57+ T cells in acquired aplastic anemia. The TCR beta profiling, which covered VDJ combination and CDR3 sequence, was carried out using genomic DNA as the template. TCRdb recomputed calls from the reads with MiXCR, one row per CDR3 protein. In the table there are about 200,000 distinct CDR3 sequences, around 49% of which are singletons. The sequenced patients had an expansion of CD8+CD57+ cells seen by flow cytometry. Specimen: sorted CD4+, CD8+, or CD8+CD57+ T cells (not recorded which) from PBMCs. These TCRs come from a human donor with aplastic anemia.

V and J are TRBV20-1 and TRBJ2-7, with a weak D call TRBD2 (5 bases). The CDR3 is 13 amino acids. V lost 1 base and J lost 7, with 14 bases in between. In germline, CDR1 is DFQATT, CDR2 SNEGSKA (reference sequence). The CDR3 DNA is TGCAGTGCTAGAGGGCCTCGGGGTGGGGAGCAGTACTTC. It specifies CSARGPRGGEQYF.

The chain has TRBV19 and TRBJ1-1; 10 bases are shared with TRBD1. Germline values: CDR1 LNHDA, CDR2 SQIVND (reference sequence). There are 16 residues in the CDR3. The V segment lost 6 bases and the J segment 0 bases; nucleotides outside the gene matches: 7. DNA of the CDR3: TGTGCCAGTAGGAGACAGGGGGCCACGATGAACACTGAAGCTTTCTTT. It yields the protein CASRRQGATMNTEAFF.